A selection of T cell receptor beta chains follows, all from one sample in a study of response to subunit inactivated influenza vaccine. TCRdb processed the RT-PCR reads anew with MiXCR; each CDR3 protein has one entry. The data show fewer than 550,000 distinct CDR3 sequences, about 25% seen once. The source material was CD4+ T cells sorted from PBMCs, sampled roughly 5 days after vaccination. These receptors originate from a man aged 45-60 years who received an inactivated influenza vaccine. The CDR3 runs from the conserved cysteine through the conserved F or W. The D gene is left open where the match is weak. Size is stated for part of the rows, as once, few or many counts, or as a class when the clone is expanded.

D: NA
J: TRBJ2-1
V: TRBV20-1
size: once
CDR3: CSPRRGYNEQFF
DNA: TGCAGCCCTCGGCGGGGCTACAATGAGCAGTTCTTC

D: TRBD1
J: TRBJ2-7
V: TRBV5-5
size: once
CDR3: CASSLAPDRAPYEQYF
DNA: TGTGCCAGCAGCTTGGCCCCGGACAGGGCGCCCTACGAGCAGTACTTC

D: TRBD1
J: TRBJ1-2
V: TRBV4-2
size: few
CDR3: CASSPGGTGGSVGYTF
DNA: TGTGCCAGCAGCCCTGGAGGAACAGGGGGATCGGTGGGCTACACCTTC

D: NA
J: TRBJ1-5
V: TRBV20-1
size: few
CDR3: CSVSRPVQNQPQHF
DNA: TGCAGTGTCTCCCGACCCGTCCAGAATCAGCCCCAGCATTTT

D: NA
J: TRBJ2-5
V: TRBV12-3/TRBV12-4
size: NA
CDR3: CASSPGAAYRGQETQYF
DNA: TGTGCCAGCAGCCCGGGGGCCGCCTACAGGGGCCAAGAGACCCAGTACTTC

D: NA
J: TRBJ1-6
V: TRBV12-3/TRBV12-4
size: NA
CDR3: CASSDVGGSPLHF
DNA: TGTGCCAGCAGTGACGTTGGAGGATCACCCCTCCACTTT

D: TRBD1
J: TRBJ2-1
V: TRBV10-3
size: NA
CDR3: CAISEDTGQGQFF
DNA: TGTGCCATCAGTGAGGATACGGGACAGGGGCAGTTCTTC

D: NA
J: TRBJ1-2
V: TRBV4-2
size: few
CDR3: CASSQEGYYGYTF
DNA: TGTGCCAGCAGCCAAGAGGGCTACTATGGCTACACCTTC

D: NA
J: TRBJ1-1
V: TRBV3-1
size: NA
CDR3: CASSLFGGGTEAFF
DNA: TGTGCCAGCAGCCTCTTTGGGGGTGGAACTGAAGCTTTCTTT

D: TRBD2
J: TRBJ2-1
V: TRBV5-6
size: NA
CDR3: CASSLVVLAGPNEQFF
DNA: TGTGCCAGCAGCTTGGTGGTACTAGCGGGGCCGAATGAGCAGTTCTTC

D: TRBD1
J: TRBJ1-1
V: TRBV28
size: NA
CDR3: CASRLRQGTDTEAFF
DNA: TGTGCCAGCAGACTGAGACAGGGGACTGACACTGAAGCTTTCTTT

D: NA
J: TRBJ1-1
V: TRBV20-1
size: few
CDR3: CSAKRPTLNTEAFF
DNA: TGCAGTGCAAAACGACCAACGCTGAACACTGAAGCTTTCTTT

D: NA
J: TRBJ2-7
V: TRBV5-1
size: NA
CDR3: CASSFVISGYEQYF
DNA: TGCGCCAGCAGCTTTGTTATTAGTGGCTACGAGCAGTACTTC

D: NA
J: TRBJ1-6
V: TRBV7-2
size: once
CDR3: CASSLDRVINSPLHF
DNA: TGTGCCAGCAGCTTAGACCGGGTTATTAATTCACCCCTCCACTTT

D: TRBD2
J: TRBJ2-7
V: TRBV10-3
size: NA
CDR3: CAIRPGTSIHEQYF
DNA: TGTGCCATCAGGCCCGGGACTAGCATCCACGAGCAGTACTTC

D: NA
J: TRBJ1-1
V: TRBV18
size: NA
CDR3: CASSPIGNTEAFF
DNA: TGTGCCAGCTCACCGATAGGGAACACTGAAGCTTTCTTT

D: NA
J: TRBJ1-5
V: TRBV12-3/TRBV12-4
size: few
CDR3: CASSPPQFNQPQHF
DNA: TGTGCCAGCAGTCCCCCGCAATTCAATCAGCCCCAGCATTTT

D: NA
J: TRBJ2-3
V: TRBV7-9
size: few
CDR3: CAESSGGPSTDTQYF
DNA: TGTGCCGAATCATCCGGGGGACCCAGCACAGATACGCAGTATTTT

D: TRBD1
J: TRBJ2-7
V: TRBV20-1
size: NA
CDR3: CSATVHRLGQAYEQYF
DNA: TGCAGTGCTACCGTGCATCGCTTAGGACAGGCCTACGAGCAGTACTTC

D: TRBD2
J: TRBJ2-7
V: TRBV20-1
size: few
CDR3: CSASPSSGPYEQYF
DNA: TGCAGTGCAAGCCCCTCTAGCGGACCCTACGAGCAGTACTTC

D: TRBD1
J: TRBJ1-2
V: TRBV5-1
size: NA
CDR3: CASSLAGDRDGYTF
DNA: TGCGCCAGCAGCTTGGCAGGGGACAGGGACGGCTACACCTTC

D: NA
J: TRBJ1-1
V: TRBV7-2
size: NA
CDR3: CASSWDRSGDTEAFF
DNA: TGTGCCAGCAGCTGGGACCGATCGGGCGACACTGAAGCTTTCTTT

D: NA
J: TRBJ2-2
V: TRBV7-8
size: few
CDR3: CASSLVRLLNTGELFF
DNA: TGTGCCAGCAGCTTAGTTAGGCTCTTAAACACCGGGGAGCTGTTTTTT

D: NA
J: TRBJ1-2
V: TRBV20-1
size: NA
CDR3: CSAGEQEHNYGYTF
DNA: TGCAGTGCCGGAGAACAGGAACATAACTATGGCTACACCTTC

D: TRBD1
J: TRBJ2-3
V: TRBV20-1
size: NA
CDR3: CSAGPTGDNTDTQYF
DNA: TGCAGTGCTGGACCGACAGGGGATAACACAGATACGCAGTATTTT

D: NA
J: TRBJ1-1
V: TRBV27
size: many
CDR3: CASRPGAMGTGTEAFF
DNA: TGTGCCAGCAGACCGGGGGCTATGGGTACCGGCACTGAAGCTTTCTTT

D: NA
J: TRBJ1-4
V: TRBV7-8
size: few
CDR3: CASSTTGRGEKLFF
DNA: TGTGCCAGCAGCACAACAGGGCGCGGCGAAAAACTGTTTTTT

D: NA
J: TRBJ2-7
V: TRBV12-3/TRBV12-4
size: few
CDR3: CASSLRRGDSSYEQYF
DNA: TGTGCCAGCAGTTTAAGACGGGGGGACAGTTCCTACGAGCAGTACTTC

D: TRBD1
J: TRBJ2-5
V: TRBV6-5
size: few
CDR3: CASSYSGTGWSQYF
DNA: TGTGCCAGCAGTTACTCGGGGACAGGGTGGTCCCAGTACTTC

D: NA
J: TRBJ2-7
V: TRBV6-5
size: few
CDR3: CASSYSGSNSYEQYF
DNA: TGTGCCAGCAGTTACTCTGGGTCCAACTCCTACGAGCAGTACTTC

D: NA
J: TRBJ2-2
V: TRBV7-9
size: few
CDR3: CASSLVVLNTGELFF
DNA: TGTGCCAGCAGCTTAGTCGTCCTAAACACCGGGGAGCTGTTTTTT

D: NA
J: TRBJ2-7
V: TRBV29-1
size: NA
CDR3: CSVGRVRGEQYF
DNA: TGCAGCGTGGGAAGAGTCCGTGGCGAGCAGTACTTC

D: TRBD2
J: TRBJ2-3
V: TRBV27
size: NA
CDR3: CASTVVAGKDTQYF
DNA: TGTGCCAGCACGGTGGTAGCGGGGAAGGATACGCAGTATTTT

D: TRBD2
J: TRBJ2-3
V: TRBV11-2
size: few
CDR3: CASSFTGRLAGGGDTQYF
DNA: TGTGCCAGCAGCTTTACCGGCAGACTAGCGGGAGGTGGGGATACGCAGTATTTT

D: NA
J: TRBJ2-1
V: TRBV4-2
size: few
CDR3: CASSQEVQGNEQFF
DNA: TGTGCCAGCAGCCAAGAGGTACAGGGCAATGAGCAGTTCTTC

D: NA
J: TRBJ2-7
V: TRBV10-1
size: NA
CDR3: CASSEQGRMYEQYF
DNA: TGCGCCAGCAGTGAGCAGGGGAGGATGTACGAGCAGTACTTC

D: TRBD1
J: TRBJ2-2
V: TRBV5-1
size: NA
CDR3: CASSLSTGNTGELFF
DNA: TGCGCCAGCAGCTTGTCGACAGGGAATACCGGGGAGCTGTTTTTT

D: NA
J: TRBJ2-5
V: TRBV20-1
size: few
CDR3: CSATGTPARETQYF
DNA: TGCAGTGCTACCGGGACCCCCGCCCGAGAGACCCAGTACTTC

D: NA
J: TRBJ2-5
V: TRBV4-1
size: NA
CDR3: CASSQDISGPETQYF
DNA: TGCGCCAGCAGCCAAGATATTTCGGGCCCAGAGACCCAGTACTTC

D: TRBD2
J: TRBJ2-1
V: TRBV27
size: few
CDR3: CASSLTHGLGRGYEQFF
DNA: TGTGCCAGCAGCCTAACCCACGGACTAGGTCGAGGGTATGAGCAGTTCTTC

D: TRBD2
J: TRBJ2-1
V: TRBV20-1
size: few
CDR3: CSASTPSGERNEQFF
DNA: TGCAGTGCTAGTACCCCTAGCGGGGAGCGCAATGAGCAGTTCTTC

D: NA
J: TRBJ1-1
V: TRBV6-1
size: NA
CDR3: CASNPGIMNTEAFF
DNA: TGTGCCAGTAACCCTGGGATAATGAACACTGAAGCTTTCTTT

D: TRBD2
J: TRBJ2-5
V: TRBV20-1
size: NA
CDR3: CSARNVASGGETQYF
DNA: TGCAGTGCTAGAAACGTCGCTAGCGGGGGAGAGACCCAGTACTTC

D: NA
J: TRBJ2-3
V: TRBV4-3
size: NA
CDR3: CASSQEARGRRQYF
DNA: TGCGCCAGCAGCCAAGAAGCCAGGGGACGACGGCAGTATTTT

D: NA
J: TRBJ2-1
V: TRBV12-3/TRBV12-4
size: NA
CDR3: CASSLWVWGSLGYEQFF
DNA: TGTGCCAGCAGCTTGTGGGTGTGGGGATCTCTTGGGTATGAGCAGTTCTTC

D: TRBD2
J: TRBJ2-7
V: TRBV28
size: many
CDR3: CASSLAGLAVQKSSYEQYF
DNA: TGTGCCAGCAGTTTGGCGGGACTAGCCGTACAAAAGAGCTCCTACGAGCAGTACTTC

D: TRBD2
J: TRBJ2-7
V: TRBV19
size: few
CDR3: CASSVAGGRYEQYF
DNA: TGTGCCAGTAGTGTGGCGGGGGGCCGCTACGAGCAGTACTTC

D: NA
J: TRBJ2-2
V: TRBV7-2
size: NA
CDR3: CASSLRTKGTGELFF
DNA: TGTGCCAGCAGCTTACGAACAAAAGGGACCGGGGAGCTGTTTTTT

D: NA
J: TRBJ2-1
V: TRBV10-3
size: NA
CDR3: CAISESPSSFYNEQFF
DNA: TGTGCCATCAGTGAGTCTCCCTCGTCCTTCTACAATGAGCAGTTCTTC

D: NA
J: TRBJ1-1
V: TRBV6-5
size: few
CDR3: CASSYFSDTEAFF
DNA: TGTGCCAGCAGTTACTTTTCAGACACTGAAGCTTTCTTT

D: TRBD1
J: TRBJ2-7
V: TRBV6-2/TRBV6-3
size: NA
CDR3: CASRTGQPSYEQYF
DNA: TGTGCCAGCAGAACGGGACAGCCCTCCTACGAGCAGTACTTC

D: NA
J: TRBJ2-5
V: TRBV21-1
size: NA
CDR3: CASRTRQGPQETQYF
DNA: TGTGCCAGCAGAACCCGACAGGGCCCGCAAGAGACCCAGTACTTC

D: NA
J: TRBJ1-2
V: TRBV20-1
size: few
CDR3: CSASPPGQGGNYGYTF
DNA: TGCAGTGCTAGTCCCCCCGGACAAGGGGGGAACTATGGCTACACCTTC